This T cell receptor (beta chain) was observed in a study of CXCR3-negative and CXCR3-positive naive CD8 T cells. Overall study results and limits: Unlike memory cells, which differed, naive CXCR3-negative and CXCR3-positive cells had similar TRBV-TRBJ usage. Diversity in memory CD8+ cells fell much lower than the comparably high levels seen in both naive subsets.

Sorts that each held approximately 300,000 cells were run in triplicate for every CD8+ T cell subset. cDNA libraries for TRB were generated by 5' RACE incorporating UMI labels. Each CDR3 protein gets one entry in TCRdb, which reprocessed the 5' RACE reads and gives no DNA. This repertoire includes 55,000 to 70,000 distinct CDR3 sequences. As concerns this clonotype: Its antigen is still unknown.

The V gene's germline CDR1 is SGHRS and CDR2 YFSETQ. CDR3 length: 20 residues. This clonotype was sampled from a human donor in good health. Some clones in this sample may be carry-over from other donors' samples. The rearrangement uses TRBV5-1 and TRBJ2-3; TCRdb's assignment of TRBD2 cannot be checked, as there is no DNA. The sequencing input was memory CD8+ T cells from blood. The chain's CDR3 is CASSLRSGGARSRGTDTQYF.